A selection of T cell receptor beta chains follows, all from one sample in a study of tumor and adjacent non-tumor tissue in lung cancer. TCRdb reprocessed the multiplex PCR reads via MiXCR and lists one record per CDR3 protein. Here the sample spans roughly 67,000 distinct CDR3 sequences, under 80% being singletons. The sample taken for sequencing was distant non-tumor lung tissue. Receptors were obtained from a man aged 55 to 70 with non-small cell lung cancer. The CDR3 runs from the conserved cysteine through the conserved F or W. D genes are given only for firm matches. Some rows have no size entry. The others give once, few or many, or a class for an expanded clone.

V gene: TRBV4-1; J gene: TRBJ1-5; D gene: NA; clone size: NA; CDR3 length: 16; CDR3 protein: CASSTGFGNSSQPQHF; CDR3 DNA: TGCGCCAGCAGCACAGGGTTCGGGAATAGCAGTCAGCCCCAGCATTTT
V gene: TRBV6-2/TRBV6-3; J gene: TRBJ1-6; D gene: NA; clone size: NA; CDR3 length: 14; CDR3 protein: CASRRRGEWSPLHF; CDR3 DNA: TGTGCCAGCAGGCGGAGAGGGGAGTGGTCACCCCTCCACTTT
V gene: TRBV20-1; J gene: TRBJ2-3; D gene: NA; clone size: NA; CDR3 length: 10; CDR3 protein: CSARERGQYF; CDR3 DNA: TGCAGTGCTAGAGAACGCGGGCAGTATTTT
V gene: TRBV11-2; J gene: TRBJ1-1; D gene: NA; clone size: NA; CDR3 length: 14; CDR3 protein: CASSIDPRDTEAFF; CDR3 DNA: TGTGCCAGCAGCATAGACCCGAGAGACACGGAAGCTTTCTTT
V gene: TRBV20-1; J gene: TRBJ2-1; D gene: NA; clone size: NA; CDR3 length: 12; CDR3 protein: CSAGGVFNEQFF; CDR3 DNA: TGCAGTGCTGGGGGAGTGTTCAATGAGCAGTTCTTC
V gene: TRBV20-1; J gene: TRBJ1-5; D gene: NA; clone size: many; CDR3 length: 15; CDR3 protein: CSARAMDRLNQPQHF; CDR3 DNA: TGCAGTGCTAGAGCGATGGACAGACTAAATCAGCCCCAGCATTTT
V gene: TRBV29-1; J gene: TRBJ2-5; D gene: TRBD1; clone size: NA; CDR3 length: 14; CDR3 protein: CSVEGQGVEETQYF; CDR3 DNA: TGCAGCGTTGAGGGACAGGGGGTAGAGGAGACTCAGTATTTC
V gene: TRBV6-5; J gene: TRBJ2-3; D gene: TRBD2; clone size: NA; CDR3 length: 15; CDR3 protein: CASSRASGRAYTQYF; CDR3 DNA: TGCGCCAGCAGTAGGGCTAGCGGGCGGGCATATACGCAGTATTTT
V gene: TRBV20-1; J gene: TRBJ2-5; D gene: NA; clone size: NA; CDR3 length: 14; CDR3 protein: CSTRVNGGGETQYF; CDR3 DNA: TGCAGTACTAGAGTGAATGGCGGAGGAGAGACCCAGTACTTC
V gene: TRBV29-1; J gene: TRBJ1-5; D gene: NA; clone size: many; CDR3 length: 14; CDR3 protein: CSVDPGWGNQPQHF; CDR3 DNA: TGCAGCGTTGACCCAGGTTGGGGCAATCAGCCCCAGCATTTT
V gene: TRBV19; J gene: TRBJ1-5; D gene: NA; clone size: NA; CDR3 length: 15; CDR3 protein: CASQRGHHGNQPQHF; CDR3 DNA: TGTGCCAGTCAAAGGGGACACCATGGCAATCAGCCCCAGCATTTT
V gene: TRBV6-6; J gene: TRBJ1-5; D gene: NA; clone size: NA; CDR3 length: 13; CDR3 protein: CASSDTGSQPQHF; CDR3 DNA: TGTGCTAGCAGCGACACGGGCAGTCAGCCCCAGCATTTT
V gene: TRBV20-1; J gene: TRBJ1-6; D gene: NA; clone size: NA; CDR3 length: 18; CDR3 protein: CSASTQDQGTSYNSPLHF; CDR3 DNA: TGCAGTGCTAGTACGCAGGATCAGGGAACCTCCTATAATTCACCCCTCCACTTT
V gene: TRBV6-1; J gene: TRBJ2-3; D gene: NA; clone size: NA; CDR3 length: 15; CDR3 protein: CASSDGLGATYTQYF; CDR3 DNA: TGTGCCAGCAGTGACGGCCTAGGAGCGACATATACCCAGTATTTT
V gene: TRBV11-2; J gene: TRBJ2-3; D gene: TRBD1; clone size: many; CDR3 length: 14; CDR3 protein: CASSRDREMDTQYF; CDR3 DNA: TGTGCCAGCAGCCGGGACAGGGAGATGGATACGCAGTATTTT
V gene: TRBV30; J gene: TRBJ2-2; D gene: NA; clone size: many; CDR3 length: 17; CDR3 protein: CAWRGWAPRGNTGELFF; CDR3 DNA: TGTGCCTGGAGGGGATGGGCGCCCAGGGGCAACACCGGGGAGCTGTTTTTT
V gene: TRBV5-4; J gene: TRBJ1-2; D gene: NA; clone size: NA; CDR3 length: 17; CDR3 protein: CASSPRATGKDYYGYIF; CDR3 DNA: TGTGCCAGCAGCCCCAGGGCCACCGGTAAAGATTACTATGGCTACATCTTC
V gene: TRBV5-1; J gene: TRBJ2-3; D gene: NA; clone size: NA; CDR3 length: 15; CDR3 protein: CASSCKGAGTDTQYF; CDR3 DNA: TGCGCCAGCAGCTGCAAAGGGGCCGGTACAGATACGCAGTATTTT
V gene: TRBV6-5; J gene: TRBJ2-1; D gene: NA; clone size: NA; CDR3 length: 14; CDR3 protein: CASSSNEDYNEQFF; CDR3 DNA: TGTGCCAGCAGTTCTAACGAGGACTACAATGAGCAGTTCTTC
V gene: TRBV4-2; J gene: TRBJ2-2; D gene: TRBD2; clone size: NA; CDR3 length: 18; CDR3 protein: CASSHPSTGTSRTGELFF; CDR3 DNA: TGTGCCAGTAGCCACCCATCTACTGGGACTAGCAGGACCGGGGAGCTGTTTTTT
V gene: TRBV7-9; J gene: TRBJ2-3; D gene: NA; clone size: NA; CDR3 length: 15; CDR3 protein: CASSATSQRTDTQYF; CDR3 DNA: TGTGCCAGCAGTGCAACCTCACAGAGGACAGATACGCAGTATTTT
V gene: TRBV30; J gene: TRBJ2-2; D gene: TRBD2; clone size: NA; CDR3 length: 13; CDR3 protein: CAWSVAGDGGLFF; CDR3 DNA: TGTGCCTGGAGTGTAGCGGGAGACGGGGGGCTGTTTTTT
V gene: TRBV11-3; J gene: TRBJ2-1; D gene: NA; clone size: NA; CDR3 length: 16; CDR3 protein: CASSSTGTSLNDEQFF; CDR3 DNA: TGTGCCAGCAGCTCAACGGGGACCTCCTTAAACGATGAGCAGTTCTTC
V gene: TRBV12-3/TRBV12-4; J gene: TRBJ1-4; D gene: NA; clone size: many; CDR3 length: 15; CDR3 protein: CASSFHQGPNEKLFF; CDR3 DNA: TGTGCCAGCAGTTTTCACCAGGGACCTAATGAAAAACTGTTTTTT
V gene: TRBV4-1; J gene: TRBJ2-7; D gene: NA; clone size: NA; CDR3 length: 15; CDR3 protein: CASSQGHGDIYEQYF; CDR3 DNA: TGCGCCAGCAGCCAAGGCCACGGGGACATCTACGAGCAGTACTTT
V gene: TRBV29-1; J gene: TRBJ2-7; D gene: TRBD2; clone size: NA; CDR3 length: 12; CDR3 protein: CIVVREGNEQYF; CDR3 DNA: TGCATCGTTGTAAGGGAGGGCAACGAGCAGTACTTC
V gene: TRBV11-3; J gene: TRBJ2-3; D gene: TRBD2; clone size: NA; CDR3 length: 16; CDR3 protein: CASSPWTSAVTDTQYF; CDR3 DNA: TGTGCAAGCAGCCCATGGACTAGCGCTGTCACAGATACGCAGTATTTT
V gene: TRBV19; J gene: TRBJ2-3; D gene: NA; clone size: NA; CDR3 length: 12; CDR3 protein: CASVGVPDTQYF; CDR3 DNA: TGTGCAAGTGTGGGGGTCCCAGATACGCAGTATTTT
V gene: TRBV6-1; J gene: TRBJ2-1; D gene: NA; clone size: NA; CDR3 length: 12; CDR3 protein: CAIGEGVNEQFF; CDR3 DNA: TGTGCCATCGGAGAAGGGGTCAATGAGCAGTTCTTC
V gene: TRBV7-9; J gene: TRBJ2-2; D gene: TRBD2; clone size: NA; CDR3 length: 15; CDR3 protein: CVSMGLAGAPGELFF; CDR3 DNA: TGTGTCAGCATGGGACTAGCGGGAGCTCCCGGGGAGCTGTTTTTT
V gene: TRBV28; J gene: TRBJ2-7; D gene: NA; clone size: many; CDR3 length: 14; CDR3 protein: CASSQLFSSYEQYF; CDR3 DNA: TGTGCCAGCAGTCAGTTATTTAGCTCCTACGAGCAGTACTTC
V gene: TRBV14; J gene: TRBJ2-5; D gene: TRBD1; clone size: many; CDR3 length: 19; CDR3 protein: CASSQESGTGGAGRETQYF; CDR3 DNA: TGTGCCAGCAGCCAAGAATCCGGGACAGGGGGCGCCGGAAGGGAGACCCAGTACTTC
V gene: TRBV28; J gene: TRBJ2-2; D gene: TRBD2; clone size: NA; CDR3 length: 14; CDR3 protein: CAAASGTRTGELFF; CDR3 DNA: TGTGCCGCGGCTAGCGGTACTAGGACCGGGGAGCTGTTTTTT
V gene: TRBV13; J gene: TRBJ2-1; D gene: TRBD2; clone size: NA; CDR3 length: 18; CDR3 protein: CESSPGLPDRSSYNEQFF; CDR3 DNA: TGTGAGAGCAGCCCGGGACTACCCGACCGCAGCTCCTACAATGAGCAGTTCTTC
V gene: TRBV6-2/TRBV6-3; J gene: TRBJ2-7; D gene: NA; clone size: NA; CDR3 length: 12; CDR3 protein: CASRTTGNELYF; CDR3 DNA: TGTGCCAGCAGAACGACAGGTAATGAGCTGTACTTC
V gene: TRBV12-3/TRBV12-4; J gene: TRBJ2-2; D gene: NA; clone size: few; CDR3 length: 12; CDR3 protein: CASSLLRGELFF; CDR3 DNA: TGTGCCAGCAGTTTGTTACGCGGGGAGCTGTTTTTT
V gene: TRBV6-1; J gene: TRBJ2-1; D gene: TRBD1; clone size: once; CDR3 length: 17; CDR3 protein: CASNHRRGQADTNEQFF; CDR3 DNA: TGTGCCAGCAATCATCGACGGGGACAGGCGGATACCAATGAGCAGTTCTTC
V gene: TRBV5-4; J gene: TRBJ1-1; D gene: NA; clone size: NA; CDR3 length: 14; CDR3 protein: CASRLAGINTEAFF; CDR3 DNA: TGCGCCAGCCGCTTGGCCGGGATCAACACTGAAGCTTTCTTT
V gene: TRBV5-1; J gene: TRBJ1-1; D gene: NA; clone size: NA; CDR3 length: 14; CDR3 protein: CASIPDEGGTEAFF; CDR3 DNA: TGCGCCAGCATCCCGGACGAGGGGGGCACTGAAGCTTTCTTT
V gene: TRBV5-1; J gene: TRBJ2-7; D gene: NA; clone size: NA; CDR3 length: 16; CDR3 protein: CASSYGDSDLPYERYF; CDR3 DNA: TGCGCCAGCAGCTACGGCGACAGCGACCTCCCCTACGAGCGGTACTTC
V gene: TRBV6-5; J gene: TRBJ2-1; D gene: NA; clone size: NA; CDR3 length: 13; CDR3 protein: CVSSYGVQDEQFF; CDR3 DNA: TGTGTCAGCAGTTACGGGGTCCAGGATGAGCAGTTTTTC
V gene: TRBV6-1; J gene: TRBJ2-7; D gene: TRBD2; clone size: NA; CDR3 length: 15; CDR3 protein: CASSEYQAGGYEQYF; CDR3 DNA: TGTGCCAGCAGTGAATATCAAGCGGGAGGGTACGAGCAGTACTTC
V gene: TRBV6-2/TRBV6-3; J gene: TRBJ1-5; D gene: TRBD1; clone size: NA; CDR3 length: 17; CDR3 protein: CANSYKGIRDSPDTQHF; CDR3 DNA: TGTGCCAACAGTTATAAGGGAATCCGGGACAGCCCAGATACGCAGCATTTT
V gene: TRBV12-3/TRBV12-4; J gene: TRBJ1-1; D gene: NA; clone size: NA; CDR3 length: 17; CDR3 protein: CASSFIPGPGVNTEAFF; CDR3 DNA: TGTGCCAGCAGTTTTATCCCGGGCCCGGGAGTGAACACTGAAGCTTTCTTT
V gene: TRBV6-1; J gene: TRBJ1-5; D gene: NA; clone size: NA; CDR3 length: 15; CDR3 protein: CARSEGGATNQPHHF; CDR3 DNA: TGTGCCAGAAGTGAAGGGGGTGCGACCAATCAGCCCCATCATTTT
V gene: TRBV6-5; J gene: TRBJ2-1; D gene: TRBD2; clone size: NA; CDR3 length: 15; CDR3 protein: CASSYLAVPYNEQFF; CDR3 DNA: TGTGCCAGCAGTTATCTAGCGGTCCCCTACAATGAGCAGTTCTTT
V gene: TRBV29-1; J gene: TRBJ2-3; D gene: TRBD1; clone size: NA; CDR3 length: 15; CDR3 protein: CSVDPRTGDADTQYF; CDR3 DNA: TGCAGCGTTGATCCCAGGACAGGGGACGCAGATACGCAGTATTTT
V gene: TRBV7-9; J gene: TRBJ2-1; D gene: NA; clone size: NA; CDR3 length: 18; CDR3 protein: CASSPQDPRPWPYNEQFF; CDR3 DNA: TGTGCCAGCAGCCCACAGGACCCGAGACCATGGCCCTACAATGAGCAGTTCTTC
V gene: TRBV29-1; J gene: TRBJ2-7; D gene: NA; clone size: NA; CDR3 length: 11; CDR3 protein: CSITHSGEQYF; CDR3 DNA: TGCAGCATCACCCATTCAGGCGAGCAGTACTTC
V gene: TRBV5-6; J gene: TRBJ2-7; D gene: NA; clone size: NA; CDR3 length: 14; CDR3 protein: CARSFGTDPYEQYF; CDR3 DNA: TGTGCCCGCAGCTTTGGAACAGACCCCTACGAGCAGTACTTC
V gene: TRBV19; J gene: TRBJ2-1; D gene: NA; clone size: NA; CDR3 length: 14; CDR3 protein: CASSIKGMNNEQFF; CDR3 DNA: TGTGCCAGTAGTATCAAGGGTATGAACAATGAGCAGTTCTTC
V gene: TRBV6-1; J gene: TRBJ2-7; D gene: NA; clone size: NA; CDR3 length: 14; CDR3 protein: CASSESLDIYEQYF; CDR3 DNA: TGTGCCAGCAGTGAATCCCTGGACATCTACGAGCAGTACTTC
V gene: TRBV12-3/TRBV12-4; J gene: TRBJ2-2; D gene: TRBD2; clone size: NA; CDR3 length: 14; CDR3 protein: CASTLAGGAEELFF; CDR3 DNA: TGTGCCAGCACCCTAGCGGGAGGCGCCGAGGAGCTGTTTTTT
V gene: TRBV7-8; J gene: TRBJ2-1; D gene: TRBD2; clone size: once; CDR3 length: 15; CDR3 protein: CASSLITSGVNIQFF; CDR3 DNA: TGTGCCAGCAGCTTGATTACTAGCGGGGTAAACATTCAGTTCTTC
V gene: TRBV25-1; J gene: TRBJ2-4; D gene: TRBD1; clone size: many; CDR3 length: 18; CDR3 protein: CASSGQGPAGVAKNIQYF; CDR3 DNA: TGTGCCAGCAGCGGACAGGGTCCTGCCGGAGTGGCCAAAAACATTCAGTACTTC
V gene: TRBV7-2; J gene: TRBJ2-7; D gene: NA; clone size: NA; CDR3 length: 14; CDR3 protein: CASKAGHNSHEQYF; CDR3 DNA: TGTGCCAGCAAAGCTGGGCATAACTCCCACGAGCAGTACTTC
V gene: TRBV19; J gene: TRBJ1-5; D gene: TRBD1; clone size: NA; CDR3 length: 15; CDR3 protein: CASSSGTASNQHQHF; CDR3 DNA: TGTGCCAGTAGTAGTGGGACAGCGAGCAATCAGCACCAGCACTTT
V gene: TRBV10-3; J gene: TRBJ2-3; D gene: TRBD2; clone size: NA; CDR3 length: 15; CDR3 protein: CATLPLSGGPDTHYF; CDR3 DNA: TGTGCCACCCTTCCACTATCGGGAGGGCCTGATACGCATTATTTT
V gene: TRBV29-1; J gene: TRBJ2-3; D gene: NA; clone size: NA; CDR3 length: 13; CDR3 protein: CNVGGRVADTQYF; CDR3 DNA: TGCAACGTCGGAGGGCGGGTTGCAGATACACAGTATTTT
V gene: TRBV5-1; J gene: TRBJ2-5; D gene: NA; clone size: NA; CDR3 length: 14; CDR3 protein: CTSSLANIEETQYF; CDR3 DNA: TGCACCAGCAGCTTGGCCAATATAGAGGAGACCCAGTACTTC